Each of the 11 T cell receptor beta chains below was sequenced from the same sample in a study of blood T cells in healthy people across ages. Then a second PCR, running roughly 7 to 12 cycles, was carried out with a sample-barcoded 5' primer and a J-beta primer mix. TCRdb passed the 5' RACE reads through MiXCR, listing each CDR3 protein once. Found here are about 1.1 million distinct CDR3 sequences, around two fifths of them singletons; the top ten hold over 10%. The specimen was blood. These receptors came from a man aged 18 to 35 in good health.

This clonotype was observed a single time. The chain combines TRBV9 with TRBJ2-1; D perhaps matches TRBD1 (6 bases). The ends were cut back, 2 bases at V and 10 bases at J, with 7 bases in the middle. Germline V lookup: CDR1 SGDLS, CDR2 YYNGEE. This CDR3 contains 11 residues. In DNA form, the CDR3 reads TGTGCCAGCAGCGTGGGGGCCGAGCAGTTCTTC. It is translated as CASSVGAEQFF.

This clonotype was seen a few times. The chain carries TRBV27 and TRBJ2-3, with 9 bases identical to TRBD1. The CDR3 has 13 amino acids. Germline CDR1 MNHEY, CDR2 SMNVEV (reference sequence). V gave up 7 bases and J gave up 6 bases; unmatched junction bases: 5. CDR3 DNA sequence: TGTGCCAGCAAAGACAGGGGGGGTGATACGCAGTATTTT. Protein sequence: CASKDRGGDTQYF.

The chain recombines TRBV5-1 with TRBJ2-1, with 7 bases lining up with TRBD2. The germline CDR1 and CDR2 sequences are SGHRS and YFSETQ. The CDR3 spans 18 residues. Unmatched junction bases numbered 11, after V lost 1 base and J lost 1 base. The CDR3 spells CASSLSSGARTSYNEQFF. The CDR3 DNA reads as TGCGCCAGCAGCTTGTCTAGCGGTGCCCGAACATCCTACAATGAGCAGTTCTTC.

This clonotype has at least ten counts. The CDR3 region is CASSQEGGYTF. The CDR3 bases are TGTGCCAGCAGCCAAGAAGGTGGCTACACCTTC. This rearrangement joins TRBV4-2 to TRBJ1-2; unclear D gene. Per germline, CDR1 LGHNA and CDR2 YNFKEQ. The CDR3 is 11 amino acids. With 0 bases removed from V and 7 bases from J, the gap between germline ends came to 3 bases.

The chain links TRBV20-1 to TRBJ2-2; D remains unclear. V shed 0 bases and J shed 7 bases, with 6 bases lying between them. CDR1 is DFQATT and CDR2 is SNEGSKA in the germline V gene (reference sequence). The CDR3 consists of 12 residues. The CDR3 sequence: CSARDMGGELFF. As DNA, the CDR3 is TGCAGTGCTAGAGATATGGGCGGGGAGCTGTTTTTT.

The genes are TRBV29-1 and TRBJ1-2, with 7 bases aligning to TRBD1. J gave up 4 bases and V 7 bases, and 12 bases lay outside the gene matches. Germline assignment: CDR1 SQVTM and CDR2 ANQGSEA. The CDR3 sequence is 14 residues long. CDR3 DNA sequence: TGCAGCGGGGGGGACAGTTCAGGAGTCTATGGCTACACCTTC. It translates to CSGGDSSGVYGYTF. Full variable domain (missing parts from reference TRBV29-1 and TRBJ1-2): SAVISQKPSRDICQRGTSLTIQCQVDSQVTMMFWYRQQPGQSLTLIATANQGSEATYESGFVIDKFPISRPNLTFSTLTVSNMSPEDSSIYLCSGGDSSGVYGYTFGSGTRLTVV.

CDR3 residues: CASSYSSGGNSYGYTF. Written as DNA, the CDR3 is TGTGCCAGCAGTTACTCGAGTGGGGGCAACAGCTATGGCTACACCTTC. The rearrangement uses TRBV6-6 and TRBJ1-2; TRBD1 is a possible D gene (6 bases). The V gene's germline CDR1 is MNHNY and CDR2 SVGAGI (reference sequence). The CDR3 sequence is 16 residues long. Trimming shortened V by 0 bases and J by 4 bases, and 15 bases separated the two germline ends.

V and J are TRBV20-1 and TRBJ2-3; D uncertain. V lost 3 bases and J 5 bases, leaving 12 bases between the germline ends. CDR3 size: 13 residues. The germline V gene has CDR1 DFQATT and CDR2 SNEGSKA (reference sequence). The CDR3 reads CSASSQIQDTQYF. Written as DNA, the CDR3 is TGCAGTGCTAGTTCCCAAATCCAAGATACGCAGTATTTT.

The chain uses TRBV6-5 and TRBJ1-2, with 8 bases identical to TRBD1. The germline V gene encodes CDR1 MNHEY and CDR2 SVGAGI. The CDR3 runs 15 residues. J was trimmed by 7 bases and V by 2 bases; bases with no gene match: 9. DNA for the CDR3: TGTGCCAGCAGTTACGGGCCGGACAGGGAATCTGGCTACACCTTC. It codes for CASSYGPDRESGYTF.

The genes are TRBV7-2 and TRBJ1-1; the D is unclear. The CDR3 loop spans 11 amino acids. Germline loops: CDR1 SGHTA, CDR2 FQGNSA. Between the trimmed V and J ends, which lost 5 bases and 10 bases, there was a span of 11 bases. CDR3 DNA sequence: TGTGCCAGCAGCGCCAAGACGACAGCTTTCTTT. Protein sequence: CASSAKTTAFF.

V gene TRBV3-1 combines with J gene TRBJ1-1; D is unclear. V lost 7 bases to trimming and J lost 1 base, with 7 bases between them. The CDR3 runs to 12 residues. Germline V gene sequence: CDR1 LGHDT, CDR2 YNNKEL (reference sequence). CDR3 protein: CASMSGNTEAFF. Here the CDR3 DNA reads TGTGCCAGCATGAGTGGGAACACTGAAGCTTTCTTT.